This T cell receptor (beta chain) was observed in a study of cytomegalovirus exposure and HLA in healthy donors. The PCR was carried out with 60 Vbeta primers and 13 Jbeta primers. Profiling relied on immunoSEQ multiplex PCR, and the TCRdb table lists in-frame clones only, not all of them. Here the sample spans around 110,000 clones, 75% to 85% being singletons. The germline gives CDR1 SGHNT, CDR2 YYREEE (reference sequence). Trimming took off 3 bases at V and 0 bases at J, with 4 bases between the two ends. This CDR3 is 14 amino acids long. The chain couples TRBV5-4 to TRBJ2-6; unclear D gene. Sample: PBMCs. The sequence was collected from a man aged 45 to 65 in good health and CMV-seronegative. CDR3 nucleotide sequence: TGTGCCAGCAGCTCTAGCTCTGGGGCCAACGTCCTGACTTTC. Translated, it gives CASSSSSGANVLTF. Complete variable domain (other parts from reference TRBV5-4 and TRBJ2-6): ETGVTQSPTHLIKTRGQQVTLRCSSQSGHNTVSWYQQALGQGPQFIFQYYREEENGRGNFPPRFSGLQFPNYSSELNVNALELDDSALYLCASSSSSGANVLTFGAGSRLTVL.